This paragraph reports one TCR beta chain. The antigen is unknown. Primers included in the PCR were 60 Vbeta and 13 Jbeta primers. Some clones are missing from TCRdb's copy, which holds only in-frame ones; the method was immunoSEQ multiplex PCR. There are 95,000 to 100,000 clones in the sample; roughly three quarters occur only once, and over 6% lies in the top ten. This sample is part of a study of cytomegalovirus exposure and HLA in healthy donors. Study-wide context: Researchers found that about four fifths of about 400 genotyped donors fell within the Caucasian-associated ancestry cluster.

Study-wide points: For TCR beta chains, V- and J-gene trimming was later linked to a missense DCLRE1C variant.

Sequencing was done on a sample of PBMCs. This sequence was found in a female donor in good health and CMV-seronegative.

CDR3 protein: CASSLSSGREQFF. The CDR3 DNA reads as TGTGCCAGCAGCCTTAGCTCAGGGAGGGAGCAGTTCTTC. This chain connects TRBV7-3 to TRBJ2-1; tentatively, D is TRBD2 (6 bases). This CDR3 is 13 amino acids long. Trimming took 5 bases from V and 10 from J, leaving 15 bases between them. Germline CDR1 is SGHTA and CDR2 is FQGTGA.